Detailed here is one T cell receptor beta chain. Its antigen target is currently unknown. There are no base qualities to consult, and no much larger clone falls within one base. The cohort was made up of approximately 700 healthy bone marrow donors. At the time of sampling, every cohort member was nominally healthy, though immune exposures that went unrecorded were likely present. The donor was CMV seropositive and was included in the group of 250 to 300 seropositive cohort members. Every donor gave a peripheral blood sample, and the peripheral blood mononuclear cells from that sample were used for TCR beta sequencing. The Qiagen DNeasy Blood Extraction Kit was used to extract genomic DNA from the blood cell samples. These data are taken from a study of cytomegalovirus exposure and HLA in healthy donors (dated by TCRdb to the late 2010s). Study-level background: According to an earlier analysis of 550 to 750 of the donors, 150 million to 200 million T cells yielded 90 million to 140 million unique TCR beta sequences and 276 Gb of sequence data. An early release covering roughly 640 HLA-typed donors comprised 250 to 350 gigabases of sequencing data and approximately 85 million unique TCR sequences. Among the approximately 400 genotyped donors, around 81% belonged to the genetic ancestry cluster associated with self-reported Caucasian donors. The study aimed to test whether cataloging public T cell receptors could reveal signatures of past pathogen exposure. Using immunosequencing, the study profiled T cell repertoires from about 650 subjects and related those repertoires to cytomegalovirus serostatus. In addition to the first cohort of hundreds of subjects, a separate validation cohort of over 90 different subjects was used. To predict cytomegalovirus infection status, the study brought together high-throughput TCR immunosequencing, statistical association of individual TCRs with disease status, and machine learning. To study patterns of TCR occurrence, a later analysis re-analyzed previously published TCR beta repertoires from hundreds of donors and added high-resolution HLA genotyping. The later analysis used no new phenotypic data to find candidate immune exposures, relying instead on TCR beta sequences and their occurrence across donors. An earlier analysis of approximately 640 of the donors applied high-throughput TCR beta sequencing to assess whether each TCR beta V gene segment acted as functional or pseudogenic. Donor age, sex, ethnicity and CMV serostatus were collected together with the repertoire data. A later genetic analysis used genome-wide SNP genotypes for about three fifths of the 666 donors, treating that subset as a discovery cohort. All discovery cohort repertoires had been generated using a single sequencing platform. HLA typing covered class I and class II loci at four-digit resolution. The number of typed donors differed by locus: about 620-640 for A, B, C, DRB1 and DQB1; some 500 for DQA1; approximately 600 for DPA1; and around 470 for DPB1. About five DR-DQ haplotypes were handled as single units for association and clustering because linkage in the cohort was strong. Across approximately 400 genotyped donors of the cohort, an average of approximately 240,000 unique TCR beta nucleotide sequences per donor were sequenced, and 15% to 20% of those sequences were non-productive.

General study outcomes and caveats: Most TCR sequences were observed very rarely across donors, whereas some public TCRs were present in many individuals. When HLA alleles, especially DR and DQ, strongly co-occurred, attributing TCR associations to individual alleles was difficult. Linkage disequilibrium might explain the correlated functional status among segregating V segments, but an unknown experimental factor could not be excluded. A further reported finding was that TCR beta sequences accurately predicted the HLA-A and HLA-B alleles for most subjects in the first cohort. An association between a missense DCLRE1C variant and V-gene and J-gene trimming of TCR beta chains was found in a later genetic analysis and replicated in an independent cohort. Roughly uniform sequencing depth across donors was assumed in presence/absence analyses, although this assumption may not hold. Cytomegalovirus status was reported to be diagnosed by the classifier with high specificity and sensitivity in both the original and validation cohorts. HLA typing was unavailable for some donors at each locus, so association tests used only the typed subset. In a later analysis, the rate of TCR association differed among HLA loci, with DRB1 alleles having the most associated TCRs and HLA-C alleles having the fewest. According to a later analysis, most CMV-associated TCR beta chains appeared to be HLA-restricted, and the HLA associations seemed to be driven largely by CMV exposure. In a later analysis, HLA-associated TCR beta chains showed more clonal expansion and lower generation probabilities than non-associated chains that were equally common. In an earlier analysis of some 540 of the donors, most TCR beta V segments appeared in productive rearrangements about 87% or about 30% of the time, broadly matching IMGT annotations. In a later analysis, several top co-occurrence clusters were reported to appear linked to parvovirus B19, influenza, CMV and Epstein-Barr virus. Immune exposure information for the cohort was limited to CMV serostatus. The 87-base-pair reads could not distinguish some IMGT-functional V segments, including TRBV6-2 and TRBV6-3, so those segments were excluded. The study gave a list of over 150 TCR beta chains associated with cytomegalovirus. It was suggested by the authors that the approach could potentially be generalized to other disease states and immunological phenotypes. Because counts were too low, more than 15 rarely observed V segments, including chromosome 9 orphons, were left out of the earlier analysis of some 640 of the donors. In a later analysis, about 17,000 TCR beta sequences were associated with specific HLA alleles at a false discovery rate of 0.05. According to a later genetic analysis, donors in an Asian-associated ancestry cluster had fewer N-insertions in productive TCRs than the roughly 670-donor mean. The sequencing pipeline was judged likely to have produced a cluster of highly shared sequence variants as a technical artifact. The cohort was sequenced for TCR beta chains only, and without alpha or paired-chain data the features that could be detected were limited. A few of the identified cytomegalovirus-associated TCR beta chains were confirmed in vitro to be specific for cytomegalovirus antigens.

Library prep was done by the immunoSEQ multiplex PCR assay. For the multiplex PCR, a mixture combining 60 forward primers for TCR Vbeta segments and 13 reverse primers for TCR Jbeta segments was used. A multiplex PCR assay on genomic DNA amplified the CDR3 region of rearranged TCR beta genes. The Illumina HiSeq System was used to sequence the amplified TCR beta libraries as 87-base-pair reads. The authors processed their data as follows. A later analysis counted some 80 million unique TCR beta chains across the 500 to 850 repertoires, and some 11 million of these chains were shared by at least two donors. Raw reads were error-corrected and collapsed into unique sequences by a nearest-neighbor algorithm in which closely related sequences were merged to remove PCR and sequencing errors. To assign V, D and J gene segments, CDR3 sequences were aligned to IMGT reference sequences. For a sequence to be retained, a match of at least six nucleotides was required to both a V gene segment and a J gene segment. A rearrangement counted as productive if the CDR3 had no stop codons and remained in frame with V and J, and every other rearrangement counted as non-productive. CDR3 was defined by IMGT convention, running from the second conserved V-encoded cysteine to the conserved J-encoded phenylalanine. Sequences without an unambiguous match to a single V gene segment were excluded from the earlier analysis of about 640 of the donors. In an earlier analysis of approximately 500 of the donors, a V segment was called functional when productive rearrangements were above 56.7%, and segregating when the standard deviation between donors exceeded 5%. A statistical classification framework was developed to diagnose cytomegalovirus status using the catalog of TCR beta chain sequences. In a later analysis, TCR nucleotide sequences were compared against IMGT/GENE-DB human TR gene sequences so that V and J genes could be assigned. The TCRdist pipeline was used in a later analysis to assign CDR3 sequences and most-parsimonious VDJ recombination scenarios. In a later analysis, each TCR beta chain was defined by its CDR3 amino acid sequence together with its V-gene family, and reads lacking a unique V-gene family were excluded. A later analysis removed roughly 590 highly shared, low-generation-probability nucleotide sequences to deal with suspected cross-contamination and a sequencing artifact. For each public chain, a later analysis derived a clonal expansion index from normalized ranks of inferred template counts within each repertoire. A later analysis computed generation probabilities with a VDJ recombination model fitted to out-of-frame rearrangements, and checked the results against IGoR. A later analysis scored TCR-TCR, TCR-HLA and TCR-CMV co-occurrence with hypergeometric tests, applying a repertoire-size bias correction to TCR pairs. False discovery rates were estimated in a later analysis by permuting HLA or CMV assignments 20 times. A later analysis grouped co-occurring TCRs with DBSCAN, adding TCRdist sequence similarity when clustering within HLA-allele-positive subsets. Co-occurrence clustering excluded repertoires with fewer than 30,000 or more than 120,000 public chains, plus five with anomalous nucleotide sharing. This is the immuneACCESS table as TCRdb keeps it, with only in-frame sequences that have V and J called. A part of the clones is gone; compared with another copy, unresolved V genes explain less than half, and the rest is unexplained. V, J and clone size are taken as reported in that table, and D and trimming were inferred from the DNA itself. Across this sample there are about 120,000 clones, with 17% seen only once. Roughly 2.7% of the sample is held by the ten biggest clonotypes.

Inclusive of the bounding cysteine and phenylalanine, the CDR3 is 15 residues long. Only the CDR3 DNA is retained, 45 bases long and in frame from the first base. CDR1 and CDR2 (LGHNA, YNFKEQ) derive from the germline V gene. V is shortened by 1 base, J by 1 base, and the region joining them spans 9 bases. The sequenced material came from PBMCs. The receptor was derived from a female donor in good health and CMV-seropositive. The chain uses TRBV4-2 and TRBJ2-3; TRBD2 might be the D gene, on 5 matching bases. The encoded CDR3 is CASSQGPAGTDTQYF. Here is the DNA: TGTGCCAGCAGCCAAGGTCCAGCGGGCACAGATACGCAGTATTTT.